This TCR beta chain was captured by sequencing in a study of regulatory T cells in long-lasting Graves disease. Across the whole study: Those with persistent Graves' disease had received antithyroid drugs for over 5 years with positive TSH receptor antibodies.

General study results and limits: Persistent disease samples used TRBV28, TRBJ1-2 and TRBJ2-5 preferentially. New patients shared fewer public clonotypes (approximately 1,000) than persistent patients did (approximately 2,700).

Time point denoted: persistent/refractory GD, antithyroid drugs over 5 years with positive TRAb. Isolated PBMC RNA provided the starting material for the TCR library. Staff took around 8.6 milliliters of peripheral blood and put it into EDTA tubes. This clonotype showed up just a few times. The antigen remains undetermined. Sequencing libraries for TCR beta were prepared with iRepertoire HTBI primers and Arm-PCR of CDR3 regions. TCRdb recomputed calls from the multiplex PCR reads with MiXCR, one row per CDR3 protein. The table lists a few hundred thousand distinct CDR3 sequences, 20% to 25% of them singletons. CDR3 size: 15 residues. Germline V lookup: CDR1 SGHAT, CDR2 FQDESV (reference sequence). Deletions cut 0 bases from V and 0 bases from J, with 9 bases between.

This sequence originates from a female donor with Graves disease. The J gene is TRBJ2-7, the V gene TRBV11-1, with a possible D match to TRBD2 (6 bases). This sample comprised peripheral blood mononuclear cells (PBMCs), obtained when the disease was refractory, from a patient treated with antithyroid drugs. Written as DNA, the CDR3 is TGTGCCAGCAGCTTAGCTGGAGGGAACTCCTACGAGCAGTACTTC. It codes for CASSLAGGNSYEQYF.